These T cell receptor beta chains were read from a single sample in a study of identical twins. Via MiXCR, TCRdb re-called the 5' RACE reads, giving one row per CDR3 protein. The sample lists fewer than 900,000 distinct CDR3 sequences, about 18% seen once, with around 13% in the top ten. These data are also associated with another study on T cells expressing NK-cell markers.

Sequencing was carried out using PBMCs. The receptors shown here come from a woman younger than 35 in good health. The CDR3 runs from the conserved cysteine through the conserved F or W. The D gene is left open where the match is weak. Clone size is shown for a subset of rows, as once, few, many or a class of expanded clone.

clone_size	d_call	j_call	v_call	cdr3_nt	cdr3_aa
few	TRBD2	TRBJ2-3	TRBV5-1	TGCGCCAGCAGCCCGGGGACTAGCGGTTACACAGATACGCAGTATTTT	CASSPGTSGYTDTQYF
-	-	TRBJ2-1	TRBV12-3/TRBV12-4	TGTGCCAGCAGTTTTGGCGGAGAGGTTCGGTATGAGCAGTTCTTC	CASSFGGEVRYEQFF
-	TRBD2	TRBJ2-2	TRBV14	TGTGCCAGCAGCCTCGGACTAGTTTACCCCGGGGAGCTGTTTTTT	CASSLGLVYPGELFF
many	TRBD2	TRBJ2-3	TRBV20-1	TGCAGTGCTAGAGAGATCCTAGCGGGGGCCTTAATTGGCTTT	CSAREILAGALIGF
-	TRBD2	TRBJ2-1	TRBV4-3	TGCGCCAGCAGCCAAGATAGGTATAGCGGGAGCTCCTACAATGAGCAGCTCTTC	CASSQDRYSGSSYNEQLF
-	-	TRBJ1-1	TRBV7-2	TGTGCCAGCACCACAGGGACGAACACTGAAGCTTTCTTT	CASTTGTNTEAFF
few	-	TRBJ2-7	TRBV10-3	TGTGCCATCAGTGTTGAAGGGTCCTACGAGCAGTACTTC	CAISVEGSYEQYF
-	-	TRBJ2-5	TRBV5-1	TGCGCCAGCAGCTGGGACGAGGGGCGCTGGGAGACCCAGTACTTC	CASSWDEGRWETQYF
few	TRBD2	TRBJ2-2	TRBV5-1	TGCGCCAGCAGCTCGGACCCTAGCGGGCCGAACACCGGGGAGCTGTTTTTT	CASSSDPSGPNTGELFF
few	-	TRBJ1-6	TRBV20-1	TGCAGTGCTATCAGCGGAGGTGCAGGTTCACCCCTCCACTTT	CSAISGGAGSPLHF
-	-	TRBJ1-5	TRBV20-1	TGCAGTGCCAGCCACGGGGTTTCCAATCAGCCCCAGCATTTT	CSASHGVSNQPQHF
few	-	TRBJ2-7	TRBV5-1	TGCGCCAGCAGATTGATAGGAGGCGAGCAGTACTTC	CASRLIGGEQYF
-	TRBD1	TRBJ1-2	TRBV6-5	TGTGCCAGCAGTTACCTAAGGACAGGTCCTTATGGCTACACCTTC	CASSYLRTGPYGYTF
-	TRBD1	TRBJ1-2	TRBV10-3	TGTGCCATCAGTTTGGACAGGGAGGCATATGGCTACACCTTC	CAISLDREAYGYTF
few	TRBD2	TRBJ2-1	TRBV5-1	TGCGCCAGCAGCTTGTATAGCGGGCCTGGTAATGAGCAGTTCTTC	CASSLYSGPGNEQFF
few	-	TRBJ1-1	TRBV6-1	TGTGCCAGCACCTATCGGGACATCTCCACTGAAGCTTTCTTT	CASTYRDISTEAFF
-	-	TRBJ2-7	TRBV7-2	TGTGCCAGCAGATTCTCATCCTACGAGCAGTACTTC	CASRFSSYEQYF
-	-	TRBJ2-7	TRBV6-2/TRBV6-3	TGTGCCAGCGCAAACCAAGGGGTTCGGCAGTACTTC	CASANQGVRQYF
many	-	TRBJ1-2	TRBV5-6	TGTGCCAGCAGCCCGGGGGATAGGAATGGCTACACCTTC	CASSPGDRNGYTF
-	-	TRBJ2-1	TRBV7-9	TGTGCCTTCGCTCAGACTGGTGGGCAACATGAGCAGTTCTTC	CAFAQTGGQHEQFF
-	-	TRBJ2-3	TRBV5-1	TGCGCCAGCAGCACCTCCGGGACCTCTGGGGCAGATACGCAGTATTTT	CASSTSGTSGADTQYF
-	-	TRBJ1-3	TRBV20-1	TGCAGTGCCATTCGGGTCTCTGGAAACACCATATATTTT	CSAIRVSGNTIYF